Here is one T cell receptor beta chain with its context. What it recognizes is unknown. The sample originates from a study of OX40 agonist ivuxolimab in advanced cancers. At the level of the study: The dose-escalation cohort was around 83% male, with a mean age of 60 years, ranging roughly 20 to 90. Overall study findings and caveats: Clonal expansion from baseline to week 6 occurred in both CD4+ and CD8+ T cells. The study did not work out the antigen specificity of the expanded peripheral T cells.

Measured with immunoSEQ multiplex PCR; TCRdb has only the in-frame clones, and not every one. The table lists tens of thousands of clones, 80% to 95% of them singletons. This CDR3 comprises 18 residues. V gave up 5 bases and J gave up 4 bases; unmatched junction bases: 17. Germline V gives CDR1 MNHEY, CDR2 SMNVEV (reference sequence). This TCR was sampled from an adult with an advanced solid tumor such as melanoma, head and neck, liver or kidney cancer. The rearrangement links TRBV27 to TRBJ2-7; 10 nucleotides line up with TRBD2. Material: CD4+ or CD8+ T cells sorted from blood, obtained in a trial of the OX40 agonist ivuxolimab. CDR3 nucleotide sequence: TGTGCCAGCAGTCCGTTGCGAAAGCGGGAGGGCCATGGATACGAGCAGTACTTC. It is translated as CASSPLRKREGHGYEQYF.